This TCR beta chain is drawn from a study of vaccination effects on CD4 cells after COVID-19. The protocol was immunoSEQ multiplex PCR, while the TCRdb copy is restricted to in-frame clones and leaves out a portion. The sample includes tens of thousands of clones, roughly 78% of them seen just once. After expansion with viral peptide pools in the ViraFEST assay, antigen-specific CD4+ T cells were sequenced. Researchers isolated CD4+ T cells once less than twelve days of culture had elapsed. People in the vaccine group had not been infected with SARS-CoV-2 before, and their nucleocapsid antibodies were negative. With regard to this clone: The antigen is unknown.

Sequences were derived from CD4+ T cells from PBMCs cultured with HCoV-OC43 spike peptides, sampled before COVID-19 vaccination. Indicated subset: HCoV-OC43 spike overlapping peptide pool stimulation. The source of this sequence is a human donor who received a COVID-19 vaccine.

The CDR3 coding sequence is TGCGCCAGCAGCTTGGCTAGCCAAGTATACAATGAGCAGTTCTTC. Protein: CASSLASQVYNEQFF. This chain uses TRBV5-1 with TRBJ2-1; possibly TRBD2 for D (5 bases). Trimming stripped 0 bases from V and 4 bases from J, with 11 bases between. Per germline, CDR1 SGHRS and CDR2 YFSETQ. The CDR3 has 15 residues.